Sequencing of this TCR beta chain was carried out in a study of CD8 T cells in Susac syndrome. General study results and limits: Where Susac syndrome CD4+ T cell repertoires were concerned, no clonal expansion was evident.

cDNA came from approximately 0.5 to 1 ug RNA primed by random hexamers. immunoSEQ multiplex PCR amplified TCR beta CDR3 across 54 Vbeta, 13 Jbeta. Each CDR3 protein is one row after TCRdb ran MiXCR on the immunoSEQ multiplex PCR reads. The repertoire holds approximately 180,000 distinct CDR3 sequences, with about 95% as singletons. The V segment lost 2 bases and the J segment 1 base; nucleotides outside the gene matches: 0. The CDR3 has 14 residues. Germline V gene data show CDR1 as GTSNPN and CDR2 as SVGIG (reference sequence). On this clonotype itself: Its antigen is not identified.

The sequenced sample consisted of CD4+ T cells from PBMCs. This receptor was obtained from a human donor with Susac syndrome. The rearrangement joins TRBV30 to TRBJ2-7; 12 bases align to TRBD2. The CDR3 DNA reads TGTGCCTGGAGTACTAGCGGGGGGTCCTACGAGCAGTACTTC. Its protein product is CAWSTSGGSYEQYF.